This T cell receptor (beta chain) was profiled in a study of T-cell memory formation after mild COVID-19 (dated by TCRdb to 2020 to 2022). About the full investigation: TCR sequence clusters from the two donors were largely donor specific. T-cell clones expanding and contracting after mild COVID-19 in two donors were tracked by longitudinal TCRalpha and TCRbeta repertoire sequencing. Two young, previously healthy adult volunteers made up the cohort, one male and one female.

V is pruned by 8 bases and J by 0 bases, leaving 4 bases of the junction without a gene match. CDR1 SNHLY and CDR2 FYNNEI were looked up in the germline V gene. The CDR3 holds 13 amino acids from the cysteine to the phenylalanine. Left in the record is the CDR3 DNA by itself, 39 bases read in frame from the first base. Ficoll-Paque density gradient centrifugation was the method used to isolate PBMCs. TCRdb shows the sequencer as Illumina NovaSeq 6000. Using 5'RACE with constant-segment primers, TCRalpha and TCRbeta cDNA libraries were constructed, with sample barcodes and unique molecular identifiers added in the process. RNA was extracted from every sample with Trizol reagent. Library amplification was performed in two PCR steps, and a second sample barcode and Illumina TruSeq adapters were introduced in the second step. Sequencing of the libraries was done on an Illumina NovaSeq, producing 2 x 150 bp paired-end reads. Under the source paper's analysis protocol: Reads were demultiplexed and collapsed into UMI-guided consensus sequences with migec v1.2.7. Using mixcr v2.1.11, UMI consensuses were aligned to TRA and TRB V and J templates and then assembled into clonotypes. Clonotypes were classified as expanded or contracted when called significant by both edgeR and NoisET, with noise models trained on biological replicates. For edgeR calls, the thresholds were a false discovery rate-adjusted p below 0.01 and a log2 fold-change of 1. As an exploratory analysis of dynamics, max-normalized trajectories of the 1000 most abundant clonotypes were examined with PCA combined with hierarchical clustering. The CD4 or CD8 phenotype of responding clones was assigned using the separately sequenced CD4+ and CD8+ repertoires. The raw public reads went through TCRdb reprocessing: fastp at Q25, MiXCR clone calling, in-frame beta chains kept. Rows are combined by CDR3 protein, so each entry shows the most common genes and DNA. TCRdb, not the original authors, processed these V and J calls. In all, the sample holds tens of thousands of distinct CDR3 sequences, and around an eighth of those were seen once. Roughly a quarter of the sample lies in the top ten.

Findings and caveats that apply to the study as a whole: The detection of some responding clones in pre-infection memory suggests that pre-existing cross-reactive memory T cells joined the SARS-CoV-2 response. The study included only a couple of mild cases, and larger cohorts that include severe cases with pre-infection samples were judged to be necessary. From day 15 to 85, contracting clones showed balanced CD4/CD8 phenotypes, whereas a second wave of clones that expanded from day 15 to 37 leaned towards CD4+. Whether the second-wave clones peaking on day 37 were SARS-CoV-2 specific was not confirmed. Contracting CD4+ clones were found mainly in CM and EM memory subsets, while CD8+ clones were enriched in EMRA.

Remarks on this clonotype: It has no known antigen specificity. No clone much larger than this one lies a single base away; base qualities are absent.

This TCR derives from an adult woman who had mild COVID-19 (a few samples of this study predate the infection). The sample titles of this study are shuffled in the database, so cell type and time point are left out; the donor was told from shared clones. Material for sequencing was PBMCs or a T cell subset sorted from them (not recorded which). This receptor chain uses TRBV2 and TRBJ2-7; 7 central nucleotides agree with TRBD1. The nucleotide sequence reads as follows: TGTGCCAGCGGGGACAGAACCTCCTACGAGCAGTACTTC. The resulting protein is CASGDRTSYEQYF.